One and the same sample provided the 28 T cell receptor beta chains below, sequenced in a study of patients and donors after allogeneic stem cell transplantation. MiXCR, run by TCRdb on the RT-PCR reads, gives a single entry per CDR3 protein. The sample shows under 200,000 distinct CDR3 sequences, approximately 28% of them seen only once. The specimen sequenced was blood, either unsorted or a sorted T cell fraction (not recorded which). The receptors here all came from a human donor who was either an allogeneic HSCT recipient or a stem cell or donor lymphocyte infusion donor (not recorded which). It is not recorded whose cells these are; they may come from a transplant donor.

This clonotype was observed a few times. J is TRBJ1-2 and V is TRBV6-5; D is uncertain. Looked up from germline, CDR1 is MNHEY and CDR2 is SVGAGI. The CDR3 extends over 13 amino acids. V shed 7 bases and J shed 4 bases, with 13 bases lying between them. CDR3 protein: CASTQNGPYGYTF. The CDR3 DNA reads TGTGCCAGCACCCAAAATGGCCCCTATGGCTACACCTTC.

CDR3 bases: TGTGCCAGCAGCTTCGGGAGCTCCTATAATTCACCCCTCCACTTT. Translated, it gives CASSFGSSYNSPLHF. The chain combines TRBV7-9 with TRBJ1-6; D gene ambiguous. This CDR3 is 15 amino acids long. CDR1 is SEHNR, CDR2 FQNEAQ, per germline (reference sequence). Trimming took 3 bases from V and 0 from J, leaving 6 bases between them.

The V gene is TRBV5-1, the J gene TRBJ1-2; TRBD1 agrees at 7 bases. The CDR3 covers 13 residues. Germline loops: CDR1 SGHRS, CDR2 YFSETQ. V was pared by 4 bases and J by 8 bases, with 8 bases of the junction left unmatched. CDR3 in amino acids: CASSLTGDEGYTF. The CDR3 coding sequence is TGCGCCAGCAGCCTCACAGGGGACGAGGGCTACACCTTC.

The CDR3 protein is CASSRVREKLFF. The CDR3 DNA sequence: TGTGCCAGCAGTCGGGTTCGGGAAAAACTGTTTTTT. The rearrangement links TRBV12-3 or TRBV12-4 to TRBJ1-4; D is uncertain. Trimming cost V 5 bases and J 8 bases, with 9 bases left between them. This CDR3 contains 12 residues.

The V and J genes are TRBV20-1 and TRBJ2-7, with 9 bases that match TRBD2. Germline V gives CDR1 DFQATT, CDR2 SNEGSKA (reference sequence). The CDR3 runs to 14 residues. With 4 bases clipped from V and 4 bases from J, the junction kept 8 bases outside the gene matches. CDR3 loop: CSAIKAGGVYEQYF. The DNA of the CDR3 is TGCAGTGCTATAAAAGCGGGAGGAGTTTACGAGCAGTACTTC.

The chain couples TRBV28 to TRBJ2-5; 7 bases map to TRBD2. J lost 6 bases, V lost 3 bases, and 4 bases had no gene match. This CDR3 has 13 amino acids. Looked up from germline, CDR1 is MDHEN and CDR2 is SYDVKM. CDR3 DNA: TGTGCCAGCAGTTTGCTAGCGGCGAAGACCCAGTACTTC. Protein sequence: CASSLLAAKTQYF. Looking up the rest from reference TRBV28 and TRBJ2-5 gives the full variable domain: DVKVTQSSRYLVKRTGEKVFLECVQDMDHENMFWYRQDPGLGLRLIYFSYDVKMKEKGDIPEGYSVSREKKERFSLILESASTNQTSMYLCASSLLAAKTQYFGPGTRLLVL.

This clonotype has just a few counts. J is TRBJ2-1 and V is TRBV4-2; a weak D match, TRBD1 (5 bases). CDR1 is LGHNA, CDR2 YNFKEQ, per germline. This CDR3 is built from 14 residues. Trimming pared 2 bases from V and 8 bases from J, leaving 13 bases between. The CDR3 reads CASSQKGPQDEQFF. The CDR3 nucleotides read TGTGCCAGCAGCCAAAAGGGGCCCCAGGATGAGCAGTTCTTC.

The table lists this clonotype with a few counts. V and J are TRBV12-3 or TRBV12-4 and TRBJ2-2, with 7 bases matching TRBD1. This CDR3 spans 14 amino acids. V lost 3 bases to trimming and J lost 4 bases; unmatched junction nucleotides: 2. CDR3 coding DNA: TGTGCCAGCAGTTTTGGGACAGCCACCGGGGAGCTGTTTTTT. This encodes CASSFGTATGELFF.

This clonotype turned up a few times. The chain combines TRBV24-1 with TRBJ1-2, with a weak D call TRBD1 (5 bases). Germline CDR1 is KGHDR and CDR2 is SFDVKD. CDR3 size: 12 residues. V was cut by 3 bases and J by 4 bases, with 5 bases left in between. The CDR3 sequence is CATSDGGYGYTF. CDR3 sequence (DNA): TGTGCCACCAGTGATGGGGGCTATGGCTACACCTTC.

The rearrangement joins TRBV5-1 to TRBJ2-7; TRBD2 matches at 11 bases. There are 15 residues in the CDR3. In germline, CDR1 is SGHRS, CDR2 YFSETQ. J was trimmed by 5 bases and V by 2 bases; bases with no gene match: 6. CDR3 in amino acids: CASSFTSGRSNEQYF. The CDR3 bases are TGCGCCAGCAGCTTTACTAGCGGGAGATCGAACGAGCAGTACTTC.

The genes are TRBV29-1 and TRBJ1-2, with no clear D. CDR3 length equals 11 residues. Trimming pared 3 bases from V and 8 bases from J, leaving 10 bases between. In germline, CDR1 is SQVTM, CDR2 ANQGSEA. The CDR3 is CSVEGSGGYTF. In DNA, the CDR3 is TGCAGCGTTGAGGGCAGTGGGGGCTACACCTTC.

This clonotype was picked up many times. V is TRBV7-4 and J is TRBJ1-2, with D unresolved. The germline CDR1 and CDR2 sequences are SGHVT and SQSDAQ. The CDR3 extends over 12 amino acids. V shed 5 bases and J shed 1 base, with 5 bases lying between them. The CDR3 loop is CASSPRNYGYTF. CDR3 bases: TGTGCCAGCAGCCCCCGTAACTATGGCTACACCTTC.

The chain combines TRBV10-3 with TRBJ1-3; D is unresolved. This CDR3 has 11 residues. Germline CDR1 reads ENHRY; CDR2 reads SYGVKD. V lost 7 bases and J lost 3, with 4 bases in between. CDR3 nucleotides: TGTGCCATCACAGGTGGAAACACCATATATTTT. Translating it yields CAITGGNTIYF.

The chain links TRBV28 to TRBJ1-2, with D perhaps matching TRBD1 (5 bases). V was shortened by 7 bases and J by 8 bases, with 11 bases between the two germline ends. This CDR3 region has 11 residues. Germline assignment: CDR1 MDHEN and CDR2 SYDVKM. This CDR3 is CASKERGGYTF. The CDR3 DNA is TGTGCCAGCAAGGAAAGGGGAGGCTACACCTTC.

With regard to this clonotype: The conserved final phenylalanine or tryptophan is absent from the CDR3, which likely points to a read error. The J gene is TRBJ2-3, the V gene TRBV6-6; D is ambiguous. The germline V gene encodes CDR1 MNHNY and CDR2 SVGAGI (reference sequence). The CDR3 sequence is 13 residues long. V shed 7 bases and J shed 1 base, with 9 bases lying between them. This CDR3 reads CASTLVGTDTQYL. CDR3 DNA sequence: TGTGCCAGCACCCTCGTCGGCACAGATACGCAGTATTTG.

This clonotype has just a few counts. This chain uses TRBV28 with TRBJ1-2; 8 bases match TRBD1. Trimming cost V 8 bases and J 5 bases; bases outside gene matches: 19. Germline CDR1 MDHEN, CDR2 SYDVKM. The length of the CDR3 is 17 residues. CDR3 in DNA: TGTGCCAGCCTTCCTCCCGCGTTTCAGGACAGGGAATATGGCTACACCTTC. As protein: CASLPPAFQDREYGYTF.

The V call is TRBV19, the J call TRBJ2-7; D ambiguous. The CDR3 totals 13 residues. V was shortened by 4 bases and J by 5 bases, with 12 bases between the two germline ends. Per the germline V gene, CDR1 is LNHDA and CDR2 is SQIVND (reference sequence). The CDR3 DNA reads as TGTGCCAGTAGTACTCGCCCACTGGACGAGCAGTACTTC. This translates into CASSTRPLDEQYF. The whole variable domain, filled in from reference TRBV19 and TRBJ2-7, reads DGGITQSPKYLFRKEGQNVTLSCEQNLNHDAMYWYRQDPGQGLRLIYYSQIVNDFQKGDIAEGYSVSREKKESFPLTVTSAQKNPTAFYLCASSTRPLDEQYFGPGTRLTVT.

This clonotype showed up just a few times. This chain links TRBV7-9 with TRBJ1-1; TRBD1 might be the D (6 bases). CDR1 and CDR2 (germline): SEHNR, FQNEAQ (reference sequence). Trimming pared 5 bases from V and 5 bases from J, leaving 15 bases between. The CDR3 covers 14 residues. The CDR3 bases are TGTGCCAGCAGCCTCCGGACAGAAGGGACTGAAGCTTTCTTT. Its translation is CASSLRTEGTEAFF.

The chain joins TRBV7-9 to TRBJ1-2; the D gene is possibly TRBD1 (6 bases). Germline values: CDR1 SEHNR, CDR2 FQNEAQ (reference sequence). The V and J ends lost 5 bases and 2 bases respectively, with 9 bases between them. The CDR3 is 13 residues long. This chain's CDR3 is CASSQDRNYGYTF. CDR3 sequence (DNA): TGTGCCAGCAGCCAGGACAGAAACTATGGCTACACCTTC.

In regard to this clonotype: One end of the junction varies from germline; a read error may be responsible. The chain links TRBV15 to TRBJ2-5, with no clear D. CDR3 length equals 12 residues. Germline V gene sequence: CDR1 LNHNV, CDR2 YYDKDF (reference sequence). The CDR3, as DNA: TGTGCCACCAACAGAGATGAACCCCCGGAGTACTTC. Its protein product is CATNRDEPPEYF.

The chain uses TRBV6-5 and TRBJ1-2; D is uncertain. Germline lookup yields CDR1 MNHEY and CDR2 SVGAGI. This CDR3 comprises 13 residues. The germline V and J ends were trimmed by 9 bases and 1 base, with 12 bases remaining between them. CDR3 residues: CARETQDNYGYTF. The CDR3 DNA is TGTGCCAGGGAAACTCAGGATAACTATGGCTACACCTTC.

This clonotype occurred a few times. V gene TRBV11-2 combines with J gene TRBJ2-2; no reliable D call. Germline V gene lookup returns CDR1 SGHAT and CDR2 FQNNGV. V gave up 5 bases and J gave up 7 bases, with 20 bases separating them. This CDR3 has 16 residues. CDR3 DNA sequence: TGTGCCAGCAGCCGGAGCCTGGCACCGCCGGGCGGGGAGCTGTTTTTT. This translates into CASSRSLAPPGGELFF.

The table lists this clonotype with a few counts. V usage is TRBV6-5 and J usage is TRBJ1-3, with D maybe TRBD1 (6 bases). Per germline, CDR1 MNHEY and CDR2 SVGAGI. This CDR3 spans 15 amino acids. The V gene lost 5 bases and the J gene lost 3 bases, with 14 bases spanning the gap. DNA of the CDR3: TGTGCCAGCAGTCTCGGCAGGGGCGGTGGAAACACCATATATTTT. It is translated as CASSLGRGGGNTIYF.

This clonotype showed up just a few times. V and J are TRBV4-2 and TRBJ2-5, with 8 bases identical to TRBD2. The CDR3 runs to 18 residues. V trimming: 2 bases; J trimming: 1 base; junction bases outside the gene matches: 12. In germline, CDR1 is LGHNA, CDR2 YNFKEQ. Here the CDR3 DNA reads TGTGCCAGCAGCCAACGGAACCCTATTAGCGGGACCCAAGAGACCCAGTACTTC. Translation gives CASSQRNPISGTQETQYF.

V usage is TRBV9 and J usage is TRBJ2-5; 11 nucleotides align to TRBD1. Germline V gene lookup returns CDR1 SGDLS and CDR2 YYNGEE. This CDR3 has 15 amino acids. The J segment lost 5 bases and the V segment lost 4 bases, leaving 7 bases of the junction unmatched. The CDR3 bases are TGTGCCAGCAGCCCGTGGACAGGGGGCATGGAGACCCAGTACTTC. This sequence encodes CASSPWTGGMETQYF.

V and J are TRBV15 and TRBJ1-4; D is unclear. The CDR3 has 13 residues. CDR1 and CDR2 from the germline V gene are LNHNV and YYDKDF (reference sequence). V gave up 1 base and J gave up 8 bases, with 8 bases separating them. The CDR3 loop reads CATSRALGEKLFF. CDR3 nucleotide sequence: TGTGCCACCAGCAGAGCCTTGGGAGAAAAACTGTTTTTT.

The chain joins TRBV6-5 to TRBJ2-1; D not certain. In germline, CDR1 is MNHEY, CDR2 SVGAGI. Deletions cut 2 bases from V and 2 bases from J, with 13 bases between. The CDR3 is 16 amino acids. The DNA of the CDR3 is TGTGCCAGCAGTTACGACACTAAAGTTCCCTACAATGAGCAGTTCTTC. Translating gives CASSYDTKVPYNEQFF.

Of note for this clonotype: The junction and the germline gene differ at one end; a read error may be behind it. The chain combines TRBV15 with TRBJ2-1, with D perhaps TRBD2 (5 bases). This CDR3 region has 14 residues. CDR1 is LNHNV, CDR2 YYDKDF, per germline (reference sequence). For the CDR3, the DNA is TGTGCCACCAGCACGTCAACTAGACCCAATGAGCTGTTCTTC. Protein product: CATSTSTRPNELFF. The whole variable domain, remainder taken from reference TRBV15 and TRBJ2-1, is DAMVIQNPRYQVTQFGKPVTLSCSQTLNHNVMYWYQQKSSQAPKLLFHYYDKDFNNEADTPDNFQSRRPNTSFCFLDIRSPGLGDTAMYLCATSTSTRPNELFFGPGTRLTVL.